One sample yielded the 4 T cell receptor beta chains listed below, sequenced in a study of blood T cell repertoires in COVID-19. Libraries were prepared by immunoSEQ multiplex PCR; TCRdb keeps only in-frame clonotypes and omits some of them. The sample records 200,000 to 250,000 clones, under 90% being singletons. The sample taken for sequencing was peripheral blood. All receptors come from a woman aged 80 or over with COVID-19, enrolled during active disease.

The V and J genes are TRBV3-1 (or the pseudogene TRBV3-2) and TRBJ2-1; 9 positions match TRBD2. This CDR3 is 15 amino acids long. V lost 6 bases to trimming and J lost 7 bases; unmatched junction nucleotides: 10. Germline V lookup: CDR1 LGHDT, CDR2 YNNKEL (reference sequence). DNA of the CDR3: TGTGCCAGCAGGCAGCGGGGGGAGGGCAATAATGAGCAGTTCTTC. Protein sequence: CASRQRGEGNNEQFF.

This chain uses TRBV5-1 with TRBJ2-2; 12 nucleotides align to TRBD2. Losses at the gene ends were 0 bases for V and 3 bases for J; bases not matched to a gene: 0. The CDR3 runs 16 residues. In germline, CDR1 is SGHRS, CDR2 YFSETQ. The CDR3 DNA reads as TGCGCCAGCAGCTTGGGACTAGCGGGAGACACCGGGGAGCTGTTTTTT. Residues: CASSLGLAGDTGELFF.

This clone was seen once. CDR3 protein: CSAISGGYTF. DNA for the CDR3: TGCAGTGCTATTTCAGGCGGCTACACCTTC. The V gene is TRBV20-1, the J gene TRBJ1-2; D gene unclear. This CDR3 contains 10 residues. The germline gives CDR1 DFQATT, CDR2 SNEGSKA (reference sequence). Trimming removed 4 bases at V and 8 bases at J, with 8 bases between.

The chain links TRBV29-1 to TRBJ2-7, with 11 bases that match TRBD2. Trimming took 7 bases from V and 5 from J; bases not matched to a gene: 10. This CDR3 has 14 residues. The germline gives CDR1 SQVTM, CDR2 ANQGSEA. For the CDR3, the DNA is TGCAGCGCTCAAACTAGCGGGAGAGGTAACGAGCAGTACTTC. Translating gives CSAQTSGRGNEQYF.